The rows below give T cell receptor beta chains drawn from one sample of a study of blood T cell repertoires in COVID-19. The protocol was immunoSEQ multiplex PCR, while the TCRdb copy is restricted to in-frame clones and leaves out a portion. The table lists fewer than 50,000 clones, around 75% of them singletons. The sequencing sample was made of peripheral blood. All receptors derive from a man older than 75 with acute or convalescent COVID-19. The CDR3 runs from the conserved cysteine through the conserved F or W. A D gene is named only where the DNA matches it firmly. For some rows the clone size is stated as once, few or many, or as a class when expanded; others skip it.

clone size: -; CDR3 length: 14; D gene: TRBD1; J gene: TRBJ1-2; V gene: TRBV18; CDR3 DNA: TGTGCCAGCTCACGGACAGGCGGTTACTATGGCTACACCTTC; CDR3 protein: CASSRTGGYYGYTF
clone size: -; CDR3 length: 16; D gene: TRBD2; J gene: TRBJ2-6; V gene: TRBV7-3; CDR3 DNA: TGTGCCAGCAGCTTAATGAGCGGGAGCGGGGCCAACGTCCTGACTTTC; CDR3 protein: CASSLMSGSGANVLTF
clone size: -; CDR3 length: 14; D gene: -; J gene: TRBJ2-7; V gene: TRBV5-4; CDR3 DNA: TGTGCCAGCAGCCCACAGACTACATTGTACGAGCAGTACTTC; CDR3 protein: CASSPQTTLYEQYF
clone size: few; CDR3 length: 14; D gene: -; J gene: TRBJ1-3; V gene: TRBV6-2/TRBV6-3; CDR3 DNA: TGTGCCAGCAGTTACCATCGGTTTGGAAACACCATATATTTT; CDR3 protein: CASSYHRFGNTIYF
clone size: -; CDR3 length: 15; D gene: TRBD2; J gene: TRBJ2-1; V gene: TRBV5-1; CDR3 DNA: TGCGCCAGCAGCCTGGGGACTAGCAGAGACAATGAGCAGTTCTTC; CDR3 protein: CASSLGTSRDNEQFF
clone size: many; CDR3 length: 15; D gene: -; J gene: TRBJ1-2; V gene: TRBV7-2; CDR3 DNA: TGTGCCAGCAGCCAGAATCGGGGGGGACTAGACGGCTACACCTTC; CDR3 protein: CASSQNRGGLDGYTF
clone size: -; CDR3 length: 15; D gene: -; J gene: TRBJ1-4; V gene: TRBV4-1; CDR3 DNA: TGCGCCAGCAGCCAAGAACTGACCGTAGGGAGGAAACTGTTTTTT; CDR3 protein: CASSQELTVGRKLFF
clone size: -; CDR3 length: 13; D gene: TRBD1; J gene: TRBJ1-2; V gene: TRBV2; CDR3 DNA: TGTGCCAGCAGGGGGACAGCAAGCTATGGCTACACCTTC; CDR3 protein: CASRGTASYGYTF
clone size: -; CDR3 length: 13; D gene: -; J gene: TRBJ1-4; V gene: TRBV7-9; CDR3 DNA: TGTGCCAGCCAGGGGTCGGCTAATGAAAAACTGTTTTTT; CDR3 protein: CASQGSANEKLFF
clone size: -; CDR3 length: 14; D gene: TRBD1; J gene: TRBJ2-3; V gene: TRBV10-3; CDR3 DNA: TGTGCCATCTCACGGACAGGGGGGACAGATACGCAGTATTTT; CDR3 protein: CAISRTGGTDTQYF
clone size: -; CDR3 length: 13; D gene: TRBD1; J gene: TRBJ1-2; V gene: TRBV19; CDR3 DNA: TGTGCCAGTAGTGAACAGGGGTACTATGGCTACACCTTC; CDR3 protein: CASSEQGYYGYTF
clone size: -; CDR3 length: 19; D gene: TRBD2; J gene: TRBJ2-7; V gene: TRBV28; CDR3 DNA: TGTGCCAGCAGTTCACCCGCATGGACTAGCGGTTTGTTGATCTACGAGCAGTACTTC; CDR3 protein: CASSSPAWTSGLLIYEQYF
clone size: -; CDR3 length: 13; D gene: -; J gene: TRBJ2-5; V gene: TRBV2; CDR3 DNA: TGTGCCAGCAGTGAAGGGCTGGTGGAGACCCAGTACTTC; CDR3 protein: CASSEGLVETQYF
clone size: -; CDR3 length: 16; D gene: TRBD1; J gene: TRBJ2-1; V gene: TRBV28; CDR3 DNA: TGTGCCAGCAGTTTGGGGACAGTTAGCTCCTACAATGAGCAGTTCTTC; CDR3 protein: CASSLGTVSSYNEQFF
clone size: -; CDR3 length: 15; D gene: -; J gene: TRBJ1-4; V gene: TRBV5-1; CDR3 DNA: TGCGCCAGCAGTCTTACTACAGGACCTGGTGAAAAACTGTTTTTT; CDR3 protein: CASSLTTGPGEKLFF
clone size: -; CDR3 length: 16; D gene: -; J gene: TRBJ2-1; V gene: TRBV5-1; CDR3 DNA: TGCGCCAGCAGCTACCGAGGGAGGAGCTCCTACAATGAGCAGTTCTTC; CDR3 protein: CASSYRGRSSYNEQFF
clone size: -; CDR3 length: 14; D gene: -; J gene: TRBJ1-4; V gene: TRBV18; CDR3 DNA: TGTGCCAGCTCGCGGTCAGGGGTCGGTGAAAAACTGTTTTTT; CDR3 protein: CASSRSGVGEKLFF
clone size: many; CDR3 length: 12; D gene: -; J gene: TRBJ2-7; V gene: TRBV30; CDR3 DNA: TGTGCCTGGAGTGTAGCTAGGTACGAGCAGTACTTC; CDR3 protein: CAWSVARYEQYF
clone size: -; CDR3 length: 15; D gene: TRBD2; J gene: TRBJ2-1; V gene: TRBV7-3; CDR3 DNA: TGTGCCAGCAGCTTACTAGCGGGAGGGGACAATGAGCAGTTCTTC; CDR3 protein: CASSLLAGGDNEQFF
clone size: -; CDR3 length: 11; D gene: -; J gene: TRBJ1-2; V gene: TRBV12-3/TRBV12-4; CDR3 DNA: TGTGCCAGCAGTTCTCGGTATGGCTACACCTTC; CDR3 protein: CASSSRYGYTF
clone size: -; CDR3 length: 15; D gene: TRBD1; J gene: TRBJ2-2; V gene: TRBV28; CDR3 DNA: TGTGCCAGCAGTTTCCGGGACAGGAACACCGGGGAGCTGTTTTTT; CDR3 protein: CASSFRDRNTGELFF
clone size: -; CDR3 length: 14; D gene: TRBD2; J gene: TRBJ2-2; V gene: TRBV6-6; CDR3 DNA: TGTGCCAGCAGTGGCGGGAGTTGGACCGGGGAGCTGTTTTTT; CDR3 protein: CASSGGSWTGELFF
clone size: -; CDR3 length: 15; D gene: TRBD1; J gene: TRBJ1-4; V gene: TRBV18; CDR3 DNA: TGTGCCAGCTCCTACGACAGGGCGACTAATGAAAAACTGTTTTTT; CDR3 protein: CASSYDRATNEKLFF
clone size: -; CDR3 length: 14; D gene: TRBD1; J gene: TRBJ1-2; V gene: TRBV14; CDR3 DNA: TGTGCCAGCAGCCAAAGCGGACAGGGCCATGGCTACACCTTC; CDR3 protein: CASSQSGQGHGYTF
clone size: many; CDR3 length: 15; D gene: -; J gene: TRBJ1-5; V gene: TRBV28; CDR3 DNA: TGTGCCAGCACGTCGGACGGGAAGGCTAGTCAGCCCCAGCATTTT; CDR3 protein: CASTSDGKASQPQHF
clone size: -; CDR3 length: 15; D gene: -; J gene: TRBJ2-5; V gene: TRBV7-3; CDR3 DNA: TGTGCCAGCAGCGCAGGGGCAGGTGTGACAGAGACCCAGTACTTC; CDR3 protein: CASSAGAGVTETQYF
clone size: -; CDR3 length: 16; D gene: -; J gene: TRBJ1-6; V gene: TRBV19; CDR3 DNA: TGTGCCAGTAGTCCGACGACGGGGGTTCTGAATTCACCCCTCCACTTT; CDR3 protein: CASSPTTGVLNSPLHF
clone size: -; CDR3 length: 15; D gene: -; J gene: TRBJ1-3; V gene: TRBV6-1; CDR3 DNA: TGTGCCAGCAGTGAAAGGGGGAGCTCTGGAAACACCATATATTTT; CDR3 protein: CASSERGSSGNTIYF
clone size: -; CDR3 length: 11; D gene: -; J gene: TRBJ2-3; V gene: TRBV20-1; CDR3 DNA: TGCAGTGCTGTTAATAGAGATACGCAGTATTTT; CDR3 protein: CSAVNRDTQYF
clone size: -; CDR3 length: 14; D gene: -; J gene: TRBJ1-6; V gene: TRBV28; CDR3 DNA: TGTGCCAGCACCGCCGGGAAAAGGAATTCACCCCTCCACTTT; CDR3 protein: CASTAGKRNSPLHF
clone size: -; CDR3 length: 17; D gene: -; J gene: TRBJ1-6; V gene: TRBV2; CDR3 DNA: TGTGCCAGCAAAGATCCGGGGGAGTGGGGGTTACGCTCACCCCTCCACTTT; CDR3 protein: CASKDPGEWGLRSPLHF
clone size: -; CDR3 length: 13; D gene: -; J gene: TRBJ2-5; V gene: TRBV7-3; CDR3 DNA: TGTGCCAGCAGCCGCAGTCCCCAAGAGACCCAGTACTTC; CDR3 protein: CASSRSPQETQYF
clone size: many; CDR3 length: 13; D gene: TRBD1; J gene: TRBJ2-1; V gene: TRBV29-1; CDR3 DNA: TGCAGCGGGACCGGGACAGTGGGCAATGAGCAGTTCTTC; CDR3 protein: CSGTGTVGNEQFF
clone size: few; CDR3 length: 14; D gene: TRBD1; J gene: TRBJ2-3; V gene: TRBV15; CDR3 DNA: TGTGCCACCAGCAGAGGGGACAGGGGGAGTACGCAGTATTTT; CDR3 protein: CATSRGDRGSTQYF